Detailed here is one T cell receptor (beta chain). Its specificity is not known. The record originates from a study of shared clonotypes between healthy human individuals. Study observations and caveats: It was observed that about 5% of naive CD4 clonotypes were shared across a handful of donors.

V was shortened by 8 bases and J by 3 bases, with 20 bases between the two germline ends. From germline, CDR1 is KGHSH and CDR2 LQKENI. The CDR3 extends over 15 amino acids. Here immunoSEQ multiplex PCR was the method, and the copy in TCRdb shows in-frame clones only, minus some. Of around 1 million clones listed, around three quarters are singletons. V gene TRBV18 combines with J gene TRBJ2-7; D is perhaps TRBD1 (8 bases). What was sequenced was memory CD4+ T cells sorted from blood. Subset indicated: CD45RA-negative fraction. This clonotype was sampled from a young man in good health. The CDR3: CASGPTGGGSYEQYF. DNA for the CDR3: TGTGCCAGCGGCCCTACAGGGGGGGGAAGCTACGAGCAGTACTTC. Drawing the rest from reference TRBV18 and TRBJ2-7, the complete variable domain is NAGVMQNPRHLVRRRGQEARLRCSPMKGHSHVYWYRQLPEEGLKFMVYLQKENIIDESGMPKERFSAEFPKEGPSILRIQQVVRGDSAAYFCASGPTGGGSYEQYFGPGTRLTVT.